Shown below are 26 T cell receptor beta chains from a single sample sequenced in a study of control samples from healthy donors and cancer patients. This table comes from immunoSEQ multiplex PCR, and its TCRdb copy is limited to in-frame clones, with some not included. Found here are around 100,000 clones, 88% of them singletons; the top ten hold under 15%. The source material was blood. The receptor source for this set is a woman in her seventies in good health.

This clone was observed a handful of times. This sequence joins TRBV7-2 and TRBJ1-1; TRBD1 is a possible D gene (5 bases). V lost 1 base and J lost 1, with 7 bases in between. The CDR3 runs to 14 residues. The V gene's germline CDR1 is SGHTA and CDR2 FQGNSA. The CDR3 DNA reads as TGTGCCAGCAGCTTAGATGGGGGGAACACTGAAGCTTTCTTT. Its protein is CASSLDGGNTEAFF.

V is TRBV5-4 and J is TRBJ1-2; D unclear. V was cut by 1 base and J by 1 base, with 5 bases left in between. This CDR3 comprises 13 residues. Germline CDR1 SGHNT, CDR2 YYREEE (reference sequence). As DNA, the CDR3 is TGTGCCAGCAGCTTGAAAGATAACTATGGCTACACCTTC. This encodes CASSLKDNYGYTF.

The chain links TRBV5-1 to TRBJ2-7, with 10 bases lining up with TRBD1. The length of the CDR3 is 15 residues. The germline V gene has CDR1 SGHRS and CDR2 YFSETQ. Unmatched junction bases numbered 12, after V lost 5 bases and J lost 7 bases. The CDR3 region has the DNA TGCGCCAGCAGAGCCGGGACAGGGGCCGGATCTGAGCAGTACTTC. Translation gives CASRAGTGAGSEQYF. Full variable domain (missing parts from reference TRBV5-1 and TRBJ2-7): KAGVTQTPRYLIKTRGQQVTLSCSPISGHRSVSWYQQTPGQGLQFLFEYFSETQRNKGNFPGRFSGRQFSNSRSEMNVSTLELGDSALYLCASRAGTGAGSEQYFGPGTRLTVT.

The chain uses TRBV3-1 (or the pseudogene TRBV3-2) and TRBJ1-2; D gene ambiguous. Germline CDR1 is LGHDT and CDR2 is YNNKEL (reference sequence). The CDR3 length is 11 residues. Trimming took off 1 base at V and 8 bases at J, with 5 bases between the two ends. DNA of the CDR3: TGTGCCAGCAGCCAAGCCGAGGGCTACACCTTC. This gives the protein CASSQAEGYTF.

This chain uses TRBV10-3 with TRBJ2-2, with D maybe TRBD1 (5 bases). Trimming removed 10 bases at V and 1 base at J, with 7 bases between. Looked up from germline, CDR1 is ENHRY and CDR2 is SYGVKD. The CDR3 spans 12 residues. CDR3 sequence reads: CASGQNTGELFF. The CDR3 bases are TGTGCCAGCGGACAGAACACCGGGGAGCTGTTTTTT.

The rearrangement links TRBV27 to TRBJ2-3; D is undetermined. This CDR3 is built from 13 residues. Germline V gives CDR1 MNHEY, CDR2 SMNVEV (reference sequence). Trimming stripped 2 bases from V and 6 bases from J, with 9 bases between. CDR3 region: CASSLIFADTQYF. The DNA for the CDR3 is TGTGCCAGCAGTTTAATTTTCGCGGATACGCAGTATTTT.

The CDR3 DNA sequence: TGTGCCAGCAGTGCTAGCGGGGGTTCAGAGACCCAGTACTTC. This codes for CASSASGGSETQYF. The chain couples TRBV2 to TRBJ2-5, with 10 bases matching TRBD2. With 4 bases clipped from V and 4 bases from J, the junction kept 3 bases outside the gene matches. The CDR3 length is 14 residues. Germline CDR1 and CDR2: SNHLY and FYNNEI.

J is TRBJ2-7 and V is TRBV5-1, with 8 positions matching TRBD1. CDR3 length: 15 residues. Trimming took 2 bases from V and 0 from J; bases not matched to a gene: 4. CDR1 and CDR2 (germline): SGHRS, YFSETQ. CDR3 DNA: TGCGCCAGCAGCTTTGGACAGGGTCTCTCCTACGAGCAGTACTTC. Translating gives CASSFGQGLSYEQYF.

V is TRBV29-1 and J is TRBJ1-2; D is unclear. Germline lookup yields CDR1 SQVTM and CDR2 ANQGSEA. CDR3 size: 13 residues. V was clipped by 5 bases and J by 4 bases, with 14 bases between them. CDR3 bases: TGCAGCGTTTACTTGACTCAATCCTATGGCTACACCTTC. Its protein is CSVYLTQSYGYTF.

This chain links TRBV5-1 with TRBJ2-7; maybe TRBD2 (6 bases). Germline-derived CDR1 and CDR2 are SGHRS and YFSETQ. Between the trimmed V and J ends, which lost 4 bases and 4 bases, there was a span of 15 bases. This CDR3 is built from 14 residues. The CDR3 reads CASSPGLDKYEQYF. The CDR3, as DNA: TGCGCCAGCAGCCCGGGACTGGATAAGTACGAGCAGTACTTC.

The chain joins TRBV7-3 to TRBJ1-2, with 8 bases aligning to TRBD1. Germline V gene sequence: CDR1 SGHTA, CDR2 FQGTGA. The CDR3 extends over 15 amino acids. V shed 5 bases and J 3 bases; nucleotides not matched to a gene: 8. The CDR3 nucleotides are TGTGCCAGCAGCCCCACAGGGGGAAAGGACTATGGCTACACCTTC. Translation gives CASSPTGGKDYGYTF.

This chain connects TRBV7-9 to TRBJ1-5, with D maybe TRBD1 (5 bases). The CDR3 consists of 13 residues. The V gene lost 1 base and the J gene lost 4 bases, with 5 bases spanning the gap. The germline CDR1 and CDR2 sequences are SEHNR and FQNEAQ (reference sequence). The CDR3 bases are TGTGCCAGCAGCTTAGGACAGAATCAGCCCCAGCATTTT. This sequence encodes CASSLGQNQPQHF. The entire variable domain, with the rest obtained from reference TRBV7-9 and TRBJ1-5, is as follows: DTGVSQNPRHKITKRGQNVTFRCDPISEHNRLYWYRQTLGQGPEFLTYFQNEAQLEKSRLLSDRFSAERPKGSFSTLEIQRTEQGDSAMYLCASSLGQNQPQHFGDGTRLSIL.

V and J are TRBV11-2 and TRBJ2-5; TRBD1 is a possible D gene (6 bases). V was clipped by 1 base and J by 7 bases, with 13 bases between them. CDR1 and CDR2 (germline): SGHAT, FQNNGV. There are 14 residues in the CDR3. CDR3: CASSLAGQSRTQYF. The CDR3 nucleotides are TGTGCCAGCAGCTTAGCTGGACAGAGTCGGACCCAGTACTTC.

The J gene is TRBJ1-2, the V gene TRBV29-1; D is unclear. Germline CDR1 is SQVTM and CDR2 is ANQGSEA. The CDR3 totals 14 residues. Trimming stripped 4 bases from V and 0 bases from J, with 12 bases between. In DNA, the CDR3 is TGCAGCGTTGTGGGGAGAGGGACTAACTATGGCTACACCTTC. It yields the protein CSVVGRGTNYGYTF. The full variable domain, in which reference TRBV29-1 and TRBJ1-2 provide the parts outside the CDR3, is SAVISQKPSRDICQRGTSLTIQCQVDSQVTMMFWYRQQPGQSLTLIATANQGSEATYESGFVIDKFPISRPNLTFSTLTVSNMSPEDSSIYLCSVVGRGTNYGYTFGSGTRLTVV.

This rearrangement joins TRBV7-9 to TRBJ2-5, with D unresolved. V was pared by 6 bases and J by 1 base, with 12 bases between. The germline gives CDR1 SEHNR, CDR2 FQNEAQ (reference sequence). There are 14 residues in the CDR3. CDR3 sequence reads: CASRATAIQETQYF. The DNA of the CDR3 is TGTGCCAGCAGGGCTACAGCTATCCAAGAGACCCAGTACTTC.

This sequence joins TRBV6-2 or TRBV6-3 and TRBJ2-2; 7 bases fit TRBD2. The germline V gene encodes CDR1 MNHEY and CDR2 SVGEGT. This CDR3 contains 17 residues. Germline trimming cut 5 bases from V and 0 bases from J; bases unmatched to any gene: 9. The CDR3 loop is CASSPPAGPTNTGELFF. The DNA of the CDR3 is TGTGCCAGCAGTCCCCCAGCGGGACCTACGAACACCGGGGAGCTGTTTTTT.

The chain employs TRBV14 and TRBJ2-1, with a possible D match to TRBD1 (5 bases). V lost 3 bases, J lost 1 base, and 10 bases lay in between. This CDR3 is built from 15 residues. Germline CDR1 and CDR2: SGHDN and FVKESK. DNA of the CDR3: TGTGCCAGCAGCCATATGACAGTGTCCTACAATGAGCAGTTCTTC. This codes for CASSHMTVSYNEQFF.

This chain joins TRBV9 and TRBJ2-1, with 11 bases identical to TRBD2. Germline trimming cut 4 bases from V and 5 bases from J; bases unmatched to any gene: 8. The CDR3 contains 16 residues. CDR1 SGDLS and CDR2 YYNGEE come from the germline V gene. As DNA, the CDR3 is TGTGCCAGCAGCCCCCAGGGGACTAGCGGAAACAATGAGCAGTTCTTC. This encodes CASSPQGTSGNNEQFF.

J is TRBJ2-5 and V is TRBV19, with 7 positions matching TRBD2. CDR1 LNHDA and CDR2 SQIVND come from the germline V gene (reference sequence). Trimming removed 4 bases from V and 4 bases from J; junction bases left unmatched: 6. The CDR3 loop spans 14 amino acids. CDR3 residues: CASSTMTSRETQYF. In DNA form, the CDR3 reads TGTGCCAGTAGTACGATGACTAGCCGAGAGACCCAGTACTTC.

DNA for the CDR3: TGCGCCAGCAGCTTTAACGGAAGGAGGGGAAACACCATATATTTT. It codes for CASSFNGRRGNTIYF. The genes are TRBV5-1 and TRBJ1-3; no clear D gene. V was clipped by 2 bases and J by 4 bases, with 13 bases between them. The length of the CDR3 is 15 residues. Germline-derived CDR1 and CDR2 are SGHRS and YFSETQ.

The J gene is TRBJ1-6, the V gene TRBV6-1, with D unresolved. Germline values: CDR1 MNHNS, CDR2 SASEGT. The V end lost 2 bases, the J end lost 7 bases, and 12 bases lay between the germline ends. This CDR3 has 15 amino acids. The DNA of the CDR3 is TGTGCCAGCAGTGAACGGGGTACCCTAAATTCACCCCTCCACTTT. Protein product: CASSERGTLNSPLHF.

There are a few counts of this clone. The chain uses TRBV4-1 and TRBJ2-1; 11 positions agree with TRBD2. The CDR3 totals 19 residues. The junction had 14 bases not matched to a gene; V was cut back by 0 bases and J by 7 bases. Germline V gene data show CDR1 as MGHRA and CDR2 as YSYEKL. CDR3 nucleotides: TGCGCCAGCAGCCAAGACGGGACTAGCGGACCAAAGGGGTGGAATGAGCAGTTCTTC. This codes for CASSQDGTSGPKGWNEQFF.

The CDR3 is CASSPPEGSYEQYF. In DNA, the CDR3 is TGTGCCAGCTCACCTCCAGAGGGATCCTACGAGCAGTACTTC. The chain couples TRBV18 to TRBJ2-7; TRBD2 might be the D (5 bases). Germline CDR1 and CDR2: KGHSH and LQKENI. Trimming took off 3 bases at V and 1 base at J, with 10 bases between the two ends. The CDR3 spans 14 residues.

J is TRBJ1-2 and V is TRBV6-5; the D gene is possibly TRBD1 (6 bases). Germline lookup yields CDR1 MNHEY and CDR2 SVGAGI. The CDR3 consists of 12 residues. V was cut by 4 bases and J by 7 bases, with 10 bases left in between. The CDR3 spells CASSFDRIGYTF. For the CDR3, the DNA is TGTGCCAGCAGTTTCGACAGGATTGGCTACACCTTC.

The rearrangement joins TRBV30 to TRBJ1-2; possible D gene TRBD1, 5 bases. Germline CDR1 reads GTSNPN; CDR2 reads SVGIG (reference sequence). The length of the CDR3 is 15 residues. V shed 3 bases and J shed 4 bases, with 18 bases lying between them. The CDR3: CAWRVAGPTLYGYTF. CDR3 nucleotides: TGTGCCTGGAGGGTGGCGGGGCCGACCCTCTATGGCTACACCTTC. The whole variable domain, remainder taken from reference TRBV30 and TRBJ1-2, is SQTIHQWPATLVQPVGSPLSLECTVEGTSNPNLYWYRQAAGRGLQLLFYSVGIGQISSEVPQNLSASRPQDRQFILSSKKLLLSDSGFYLCAWRVAGPTLYGYTFGSGTRLTVV.

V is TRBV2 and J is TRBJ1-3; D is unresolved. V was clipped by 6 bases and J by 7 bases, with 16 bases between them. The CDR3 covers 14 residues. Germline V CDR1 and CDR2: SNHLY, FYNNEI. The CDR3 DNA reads TGTGCCAGCAGGGGCGCGGCGCCAGAGAACACCATATATTTT. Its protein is CASRGAAPENTIYF.